This T cell receptor (beta chain) stems from a study of technical replicates of blood from several donors. Germline CDR1 reads SGHTA; CDR2 reads FQGTGA. This CDR3 is 14 amino acids long. Trimming took off 5 bases at V and 3 bases at J, with 13 bases between the two ends. Sequencing used immunoSEQ multiplex PCR; TCRdb keeps in-frame clones, though not all of them. The sample lists around 73,000 clones, 85% to 95% seen once, with 4.5% to 5% in the top ten. The source of this sequence is a human donor in good health. Some clones in this sample may be carry-over from other donors' samples. Sequencing was carried out using PBMCs. The chain is built from TRBV7-3 and TRBJ1-2; D remains ambiguous. CDR3: CASSPSAGYYGYTF. In nucleotides, the CDR3 is TGTGCCAGCAGCCCGTCGGCGGGGTACTATGGCTACACCTTC.